What follows are 9 T cell receptor beta chains derived from one specimen sequenced in a study of molecular identifiers for immune sequencing clone quantification. TCRdb processed the PCR reads anew with MiXCR; each CDR3 protein has one entry. This table has more than 10,000 distinct CDR3 sequences, approximately 15% appearing once. Sequenced sample: naive CD8+ T cells from blood, with Jurkat cell RNA spiked in. As for subset: FACS-sorted CD8+CD4-CCR7+CD45RA+ naive T cells. These receptors all stem from a human donor in good health. Some libraries in this study had Jurkat cell RNA spiked in.

This clonotype was counted ten times or more. The chain combines TRBV20-1 with TRBJ1-1; 8 positions agree with TRBD1. Germline CDR1 DFQATT, CDR2 SNEGSKA (reference sequence). V was clipped by 3 bases and J by 5 bases; unmatched bases: 11. This CDR3 spans 15 amino acids. In DNA, the CDR3 is TGCAGTGCTAGTCCCCAGGGGGCGATATCTACTGAAGCTTTCTTT. Translated: CSASPQGAISTEAFF.

This clonotype has only a few counts. CDR3 nucleotides: TGTGCCAGCATACTTAGTTTCCCCGGCTCCTACGAGCAGTACTTC. Amino acid sequence: CASILSFPGSYEQYF. The chain carries TRBV2 and TRBJ2-7, with D hard to call. Germline V lookup: CDR1 SNHLY, CDR2 FYNNEI. Between the trimmed V and J ends, which lost 7 bases and 0 bases, there was a span of 16 bases. The CDR3 contains 15 residues.

This clonotype was recorded at least ten times. This sequence joins TRBV13 and TRBJ1-1, with D unresolved. V was trimmed by 3 bases and J by 5 bases, leaving 13 bases between them. Germline V lookup: CDR1 PRHDT, CDR2 FYEKMQ (reference sequence). The CDR3 covers 14 residues. The CDR3 DNA is TGTGCCAGCAGCTTTACATCAAGAGGGACTGAAGCTTTCTTT. Its protein is CASSFTSRGTEAFF.

Sample share makes this clonotype medium-sized (0.01 to 0.1%). This chain connects TRBV7-8 to TRBJ1-1; 7 positions agree with TRBD1. The V gene end was trimmed by 2 bases and the J gene end by 4 bases; junction bases not matched to a gene: 4. The CDR3 runs 14 residues. Per the germline V gene, CDR1 is SGHVS and CDR2 is FQNEAQ. CDR3 sequence (DNA): TGTGCCAGCAGCTTATCAGGGGGGGGCACTGAAGCTTTCTTT. It encodes CASSLSGGGTEAFF. Drawing the rest from reference TRBV7-8 and TRBJ1-1, the complete variable domain is GAGVSQSPRYKVAKRGQDVALRCDPISGHVSLFWYQQALGQGPEFLTYFQNEAQLDKSGLPSDRFFAERPEGSVSTLKIQRTQQEDSAVYLCASSLSGGGTEAFFGQGTRLTVV.

This clonotype was counted at least ten times. This chain uses TRBV27 with TRBJ2-1, with D hard to call. CDR1 and CDR2 from the germline V gene are MNHEY and SMNVEV (reference sequence). Trimming left V 6 bases short and J 8 bases short, with 17 bases between. There are 14 residues in the CDR3. The chain's CDR3 is CASRPALPDDEQFF. The CDR3 coding sequence is TGTGCCAGCAGACCAGCGCTCCCCGACGATGAGCAGTTCTTC.

By proportion, this clonotype is medium-sized. V usage is TRBV7-9 and J usage is TRBJ2-7; D is ambiguous. CDR3 size: 13 residues. Germline V gives CDR1 SEHNR, CDR2 FQNEAQ (reference sequence). V lost 3 bases and J lost 2, with 8 bases in between. The CDR3 reads CASSFRAAYEQYF. In DNA, the CDR3 is TGTGCCAGCAGCTTCCGTGCCGCCTACGAGCAGTACTTC.

A note on this clonotype: This may stem from a read error, because a much larger clone lies one nucleotide away. The rearrangement uses TRBV15 and TRBJ1-3; no firm D call. Per germline, CDR1 LNHNV and CDR2 YYDKDF (reference sequence). The CDR3 has 13 residues. CDR3 amino acids: CVTSREEGNTIYF. In DNA form, the CDR3 reads TGTGTCACCAGCAGAGAAGAGGGAAACACCATATATTTT.

By sample fraction, this clonotype is medium-sized. The V and J genes are TRBV10-3 and TRBJ2-4; weak D call: TRBD2 (5 bases). Trimming removed 3 bases at V and 3 bases at J, with 9 bases between. Germline V lookup: CDR1 ENHRY, CDR2 SYGVKD. CDR3 length: 14 amino acids. CDR3 nucleotides: TGTGCCATCAGTGAAGAGGGTGTCAAAAACATTCAGTACTTC. It translates to CAISEEGVKNIQYF.

This clonotype was seen a few times. The chain is built from TRBV24-1 and TRBJ1-2; D is undetermined. V gave up 0 bases and J gave up 6 bases, with 10 bases separating them. The CDR3 contains 14 residues. Looked up from germline, CDR1 is KGHDR and CDR2 is SFDVKD. The DNA of the CDR3 is TGTGCCACCAGTGATTTGTCGTCAGCCCATGGCTACACCTTC. Its protein is CATSDLSSAHGYTF.